Below, 18 T cell receptor beta chains from the same sample are listed, as sequenced in a study of T cell repertoires in cytomegalovirus infection. TCRdb reanalysed the reads using MiXCR and keeps one entry per CDR3 protein. The data hold 310,000 or so distinct CDR3 sequences, with around 25% observed a single time. Material: PBMCs. These receptors came from a human donor in good health (CMV status not recorded). Some clones in this sample may be carry-over from other donors' samples.

V and J are TRBV27 and TRBJ2-7; D ambiguous. The V end lost 6 bases, the J end lost 3 bases, and 15 bases lay between the germline ends. The germline V gene encodes CDR1 MNHEY and CDR2 SMNVEV (reference sequence). The CDR3 extends over 14 amino acids. Here the CDR3 reads CASSHSKASYEQYF. Written as DNA, the CDR3 is TGTGCCAGCAGCCACTCAAAGGCTAGCTACGAGCAGTACTTC.

This rearrangement joins TRBV7-2 to TRBJ2-1; no firm D call. The CDR3 loop spans 16 amino acids. V was clipped by 5 bases and J by 4 bases, with 18 bases between them. Germline CDR1 reads SGHTA; CDR2 reads FQGNSA. For the CDR3, the DNA is TGTGCCAGCAGCCCCCCTGGGCACTTACGTTACAATGAGCAGTTCTTC. It codes for CASSPPGHLRYNEQFF.

At least ten counts were recorded for this clonotype. The genes are TRBV7-8 and TRBJ2-7; no clear D. V lost 2 bases, J lost 3 bases, and 11 bases lay in between. Germline V gene data show CDR1 as SGHVS and CDR2 as FQNEAQ. CDR3 length: 14 residues. The CDR3: CASSLMVNSYEQYF. Written as DNA, the CDR3 is TGTGCCAGCAGCTTAATGGTTAACAGCTACGAGCAGTACTTC.

This clonotype was observed many times. The chain joins TRBV28 to TRBJ2-4; D is possibly TRBD2 (5 bases). This CDR3 is built from 14 residues. Germline V CDR1 and CDR2: MDHEN, SYDVKM. The V end lost 7 bases, the J end lost 1 base, and 11 bases lay between the germline ends. CDR3 nucleotides: TGTGCCAGCATGGCGGGTGGGGCCAAAAACATTCAGTACTTC. Its protein is CASMAGGAKNIQYF.

CDR3 nucleotides: TGTGCCAGCAGTCTACGGGGAGGGGGGGAGAATAGTGAAGCTTTCTTT. This codes for CASSLRGGGENSEAFF. The chain uses TRBV12-3 or TRBV12-4 and TRBJ1-1; D possibly corresponds to TRBD1 (6 bases). CDR3 size: 16 residues. V lost 5 bases to trimming and J lost 7 bases, with 23 bases between them.

This clonotype has a count of ten or more. The V gene is TRBV29-1, the J gene TRBJ2-7; 8 bases agree with TRBD1. CDR1 and CDR2 from the germline V gene are SQVTM and ANQGSEA. The J segment lost 6 bases and the V segment lost 4 bases, leaving 8 bases of the junction unmatched. The length of the CDR3 is 13 residues. CDR3 region: CSVGGQGTGEQYF. CDR3 bases: TGCAGCGTTGGAGGACAGGGTACGGGCGAGCAGTACTTC.

The chain joins TRBV6-2 or TRBV6-3 to TRBJ1-2; TRBD1 matches at 7 bases. Germline loops: CDR1 MNHEY, CDR2 SVGEGT. This CDR3 spans 12 amino acids. J gave up 6 bases and V 4 bases, and 2 bases lay outside the gene matches. In nucleotides, the CDR3 is TGTGCCAGCAGTTCACAGGGGAATGGCTACACCTTC. Protein sequence: CASSSQGNGYTF.

The genes are TRBV28 and TRBJ2-1, with 8 nucleotides matching TRBD2. The CDR3 contains 16 residues. CDR1 and CDR2 (germline): MDHEN, SYDVKM. Losses at the gene ends were 3 bases for V and 5 bases for J; bases not matched to a gene: 9. For the CDR3, the DNA is TGTGCCAGCAGTTTCTTGGGGGTAGCGGGGAACAATGAGCAGTTCTTC. Translating it yields CASSFLGVAGNNEQFF.

This rearrangement joins TRBV7-9 to TRBJ2-5, with a possible D match to TRBD2 (6 bases). Trimming took 7 bases from V and 3 from J, leaving 15 bases between them. The CDR3 is made up of 14 amino acids. Germline V gene sequence: CDR1 SEHNR, CDR2 FQNEAQ (reference sequence). The CDR3 DNA sequence: TGTGCCAGCACCACTCACGGGGGAGAAGAGACCCAGTACTTC. Translating gives CASTTHGGEETQYF. The entire variable domain, with the rest obtained from reference TRBV7-9 and TRBJ2-5, is as follows: DTGVSQNPRHKITKRGQNVTFRCDPISEHNRLYWYRQTLGQGPEFLTYFQNEAQLEKSRLLSDRFSAERPKGSFSTLEIQRTEQGDSAMYLCASTTHGGEETQYFGPGTRLLVL.

This chain connects TRBV28 to TRBJ1-2; 7 bases map to TRBD1. V shed 5 bases, J shed 4 bases, and the junction held 7 bases outside the gene matches. Per germline, CDR1 MDHEN and CDR2 SYDVKM. CDR3 size: 14 residues. CDR3 loop: CASSEGGFSYGYTF. Here the CDR3 DNA reads TGTGCCAGCAGTGAAGGGGGCTTTAGCTATGGCTACACCTTC.

The V gene is TRBV12-3 or TRBV12-4, the J gene TRBJ1-3; D is uncertain. There are 16 residues in the CDR3. V was cut by 5 bases and J by 0 bases, with 14 bases left in between. CDR3 loop: CASSPGPLNSGNTIYF. CDR3 DNA sequence: TGTGCCAGCAGTCCAGGACCGCTGAACTCTGGAAACACCATATATTTT.

This clonotype has only a few counts. This chain connects TRBV27 to TRBJ1-2; tentatively, D is TRBD1 (5 bases). This CDR3 has 14 residues. Trimming took 6 bases from V and 6 from J, leaving 17 bases between them. CDR1 and CDR2 from the germline V gene are MNHEY and SMNVEV (reference sequence). This chain's CDR3 is CASRGQGRRDGYTF. CDR3 bases: TGTGCCAGCAGAGGTCAGGGACGAAGGGATGGCTACACCTTC.

The chain couples TRBV30 to TRBJ1-5; D is unclear. Trimming took off 0 bases at V and 1 base at J, with 4 bases between the two ends. The CDR3 contains 13 residues. The germline V gene has CDR1 GTSNPN and CDR2 SVGIG (reference sequence). CDR3 sequence reads: CAWSVQSNQPQHF. The CDR3 DNA follows: TGTGCCTGGAGTGTACAGAGCAATCAGCCCCAGCATTTT.

The chain has TRBV28 and TRBJ2-5; D is uncertain. With 5 bases removed from V and 6 bases from J, the gap between germline ends came to 19 bases. The CDR3 spans 15 residues. The germline CDR1 and CDR2 sequences are MDHEN and SYDVKM. CDR3 region: CASSPPTSPEKTQYF. Written as DNA, the CDR3 is TGTGCCAGCAGTCCCCCTACCTCCCCGGAAAAGACCCAGTACTTC.

The chain couples TRBV2 to TRBJ2-4; D might be TRBD1 (5 bases). The CDR3 spans 13 residues. Trimming stripped 2 bases from V and 9 bases from J, with 11 bases between. CDR1 SNHLY and CDR2 FYNNEI come from the germline V gene. CDR3 protein: CASSERPQGIQYF. The DNA for the CDR3 is TGTGCCAGCAGTGAAAGGCCCCAGGGCATTCAGTACTTC.

This clonotype was counted ten times or more. The rearrangement joins TRBV7-2 to TRBJ1-2; D may be TRBD1 (6 bases). The V gene lost 5 bases and the J gene lost 6 bases, with 10 bases spanning the gap. The CDR3 sequence is 12 residues long. Germline assignment: CDR1 SGHTA and CDR2 FQGNSA. CDR3 in DNA: TGTGCCAGCAGCGTAAGACAGGATGGCTACACCTTC. This sequence encodes CASSVRQDGYTF.

V is TRBV6-1 and J is TRBJ2-1; D remains ambiguous. Deletions cut 4 bases from V and 9 bases from J, with 10 bases between. The V gene's germline CDR1 is MNHNS and CDR2 SASEGT. The CDR3 has 12 residues. CDR3 sequence (DNA): TGTGCCAGCAGTGGACCAAGTCGTGAGCAGTTCTTC. Protein product: CASSGPSREQFF.

This clonotype has a count of ten or more. The V call is TRBV7-9, the J call TRBJ1-5; no clear D. V was shortened by 1 base and J by 5 bases, with 12 bases between the two germline ends. CDR3 length equals 15 residues. Germline CDR1 reads SEHNR; CDR2 reads FQNEAQ (reference sequence). In nucleotides, the CDR3 is TGTGCCAGCAGCTTAGGAAAGGGCATCCATCAGCCCCAGCATTTT. Amino acids: CASSLGKGIHQPQHF.